This T cell receptor (beta chain) was recovered during a study of T cells after yellow fever vaccination (dated by TCRdb to between 2018 and 2021). With respect to the entire study: Libraries from fractions with low cell numbers were prepared with the SMART-Seq v4 Ultra Low Input RNA kit. Two healthy male donors made up the cohort, one aged 18 to 30 years and the other aged 30 to 39 years. Blood was collected at multiple timepoints before and after primary and secondary immunization, and bulk PBMC replicates and cell subsets were isolated. To follow T-cell clones before and after both primary and booster YFV17D yellow fever vaccination, bulk TCR alpha and beta repertoires underwent longitudinal sequencing.

This clonotype turned up a few times. Its antigen is unknown. Qualities for individual bases were not recorded, and no much larger clone is one base off. TCR cDNA was synthesized by 5'RACE template switching, which introduced a universal primer site and unique molecular identifiers. cDNA synthesis was primed from both the TCR alpha and TCR beta constant segments. Two PCR steps were used to amplify libraries, with sample barcodes and sequencing adapters being added in the second step. Sequencing of the libraries was done on either Illumina HiSeq 2500 (2x100 bp) or NovaSeq (2x150 bp). In the source study's methods: Reads were demultiplexed and collapsed into UMI consensus sequences with MIGEC, and V(D)J alignment was performed with MiXCR. Clonotypes responding to the vaccine were identified with edgeR on replicate PBMC samples, with the criteria of FDR below 0.01 and a log2 fold change above 5 up to day 15. CD4 or CD8 identity was assigned to each bulk clonotype according to whether the clonotype was present at higher abundance in the sequenced CD4 repertoire or the sequenced CD8 repertoire. TCRdb's own reprocessing of the public reads used fastp at Q25 and MiXCR and kept productive beta chains. Each entry is one CDR3 protein sequence, shown with its most common DNA and genes. TCRdb, not the authors, supplied the V and J calls. The sample table contains 500,000 to 650,000 distinct CDR3 sequences; only one count was recorded for 17% of them. Jointly, the top ten make up 17% of the sample.

The sample's treatment or condition label, in plain terms: live attenuated yellow fever vaccine strain. At every blood-draw timepoint, two biological replicates of bulk PBMCs were collected. PBMCs were isolated from peripheral blood using a standard Ficoll-Paque protocol. TriZol was used to extract RNA from bulk PBMCs, CD4 and CD8 fractions, and dextramer-positive and dextramer-negative fractions. CDR1 is given as SEHNR and CDR2 as FQNEAQ, both from the germline V gene (reference sequence). Measured from the cysteine to the phenylalanine, the CDR3 is 14 residues long. The retained sequence is limited to the CDR3, 42 bases, with the frame set at the first base. Unmatched junction bases come to 11, with V trimmed by 10 bases and J by 8 bases. What the research found in general, with its limitations: After the booster, most clones that had expanded after primary vaccination were detected again (approximately 97% of CD4 and more than 80% of CD8), suggesting broad maintenance of memory. The secondary T-cell response was found to be weaker but faster than the primary response, with a peak reached on day 5 rather than on day 15. The study included only two donors, which limits how far the findings can be generalized. FACS-sorted repertoires could contain abundant contaminating clonotypes from the bulk population, so computational filtering was required. A small fraction of clonotypes showed up in both the CD4 and CD8 compartments, probably as a result of convergent recombination.

This clonotype was obtained from a man aged 18 to 30 who received the YFV17D yellow fever vaccine. The chain employs TRBV7-9 and TRBJ2-1; TRBD2 agrees with 10 junctional bases. The material sequenced was PBMCs, taken less than 6 days after the first yellow fever vaccination. Here is the DNA: TGTGCCATCGATGCTAGCGGGGGTCTTTATGAGCAGTTCTTC. Translated, this gives CAIDASGGLYEQFF.